Sequencing of this T cell receptor beta chain was carried out in a study of T cell responses to AZD1222 COVID-19 vaccine. Data came from immunoSEQ multiplex PCR; TCRdb stores just in-frame clones and leaves some out. This table has around 200,000 clones, 85% to 90% appearing once. The clonotype comes from an adult who received the AZD1222 COVID-19 vaccine. The input for sequencing was peripheral blood, taken 28 days after the second AZD1222 dose.

The CDR3 DNA is TGTGCCAGCAGTTACTTGACAACTGGGGATAGAAATGAGCAGTTCTTC. Translating gives CASSYLTTGDRNEQFF. V usage is TRBV6-5 and J usage is TRBJ2-1; D gene uncertain. This CDR3 contains 16 residues. Trimming took off 1 base at V and 7 bases at J, with 17 bases between the two ends. In germline, CDR1 is MNHEY, CDR2 SVGAGI.